The 25 T cell receptor beta chains below were found in one sample sequenced in a study of cytomegalovirus exposure and HLA in healthy donors. 60 Vbeta and 13 Jbeta primers were used in PCR. Produced via immunoSEQ multiplex PCR; TCRdb's table is partial and in-frame only. Of 90,000 to 100,000 clones in the sample, 69% are singletons; the top ten hold over 0.95%. Sequenced material: PBMCs. The receptors shown here come from a female donor in good health and CMV-seronegative.

This clone has a handful of counts. CDR3 in amino acids: CASSDSSEDTQYF. In DNA form, the CDR3 reads TGTGCCAGCAGTGACTCGAGCGAGGATACGCAGTATTTT. The rearrangement joins TRBV6-4 to TRBJ2-3, with D uncertain. Germline CDR1 and CDR2: MRHNA and SNTAGT. The CDR3 has 13 amino acids. Trimming stripped 0 bases from V and 6 bases from J, with 7 bases between.

V gene TRBV28 combines with J gene TRBJ2-1, with D tentatively TRBD2 (6 bases). Germline lookup yields CDR1 MDHEN and CDR2 SYDVKM. The length of the CDR3 is 13 residues. The CDR3 DNA reads as TGTGCTACCGGGACTGCGAATATAGATGAGCAGTTCTTC. This encodes CATGTANIDEQFF.

The chain combines TRBV6-5 with TRBJ2-1, with 7 nucleotides matching TRBD1. Germline CDR1 reads MNHEY; CDR2 reads SVGAGI. The CDR3 is 14 amino acids. Trimming cost V 8 bases and J 9 bases; bases outside gene matches: 13. The CDR3 DNA follows: TGTGCCAGCCGAAGACAGGGTTTAACAAGTGAGCAGTTCTTC. Translation gives CASRRQGLTSEQFF.

The chain joins TRBV4-1 to TRBJ2-7, with 8 bases lining up with TRBD1. CDR3 size: 13 residues. The V segment lost 5 bases and the J segment 6 bases; nucleotides outside the gene matches: 6. CDR1 and CDR2 from the germline V gene are MGHRA and YSYEKL. For the CDR3, the DNA is TGCGCCAGCAGCTATGGACAGGGCTTCGAGCAGTACTTC. As protein: CASSYGQGFEQYF.

J is TRBJ2-7 and V is TRBV5-6; 8 bases align to TRBD2. Germline V gene data show CDR1 as SGHDT and CDR2 as YYEEEE. The V gene end was trimmed by 2 bases and the J gene end by 3 bases; junction bases not matched to a gene: 7. The CDR3 is made up of 15 amino acids. The CDR3 is CASSFLTSGNYEQYF. For the CDR3, the DNA is TGTGCCAGCAGCTTTTTAACTAGCGGAAACTACGAGCAGTACTTC.

The V gene is TRBV15, the J gene TRBJ1-2; no definite D call. The CDR3 has 14 amino acids. V shed 0 bases and J shed 2 bases, with 7 bases lying between them. The germline gives CDR1 LNHNV, CDR2 YYDKDF (reference sequence). The CDR3 protein is CATSRETKNYGYTF. DNA of the CDR3: TGTGCCACCAGCAGAGAGACAAAGAACTATGGCTACACCTTC.

The rearrangement links TRBV18 to TRBJ1-5; perhaps TRBD1 as D (5 bases). The CDR3 sequence is 17 residues long. V was pared by 0 bases and J by 0 bases, with 12 bases between. Germline values: CDR1 KGHSH, CDR2 LQKENI. The CDR3 loop reads CASSPPGGDYSNQPQHF. Here the CDR3 DNA reads TGTGCCAGCTCACCACCCGGGGGGGACTATAGCAATCAGCCCCAGCATTTT.

The genes are TRBV5-6 and TRBJ2-1, with D possibly being TRBD2 (7 bases). This CDR3 is built from 15 residues. Between the trimmed V and J ends, which lost 5 bases and 1 base, there was a span of 13 bases. Germline loops: CDR1 SGHDT, CDR2 YYEEEE. For the CDR3, the DNA is TGTGCCAGCAGGAGGGGGGGATTGTCCTACAATGAGCAGTTCTTC. It is translated as CASRRGGLSYNEQFF. Supplemented by reference TRBV5-6 and TRBJ2-1, the full variable domain reads DAGVTQSPTHLIKTRGQQVTLRCSPKSGHDTVSWYQQALGQGPQFIFQYYEEEERQRGNFPDRFSGHQFPNYSSELNVNALLLGDSALYLCASRRGGLSYNEQFFGPGTRLTVL.

This chain uses TRBV5-1 with TRBJ2-7; D may be TRBD2 (6 bases). This CDR3 is built from 16 residues. Germline CDR1 is SGHRS and CDR2 is YFSETQ. The ends were cut back, 5 bases at V and 1 base at J, with 19 bases in the middle. The CDR3 region has the DNA TGCGCCAGCAGGTCCGGGGGATCGGTCCCTTCCTACGAGCAGTACTTC. Amino acids: CASRSGGSVPSYEQYF.

The chain employs TRBV27 and TRBJ2-7, with D possibly matching TRBD1 (6 bases). The V gene lost 3 bases and the J gene lost 2 bases, with 8 bases spanning the gap. The CDR3 is 13 residues long. Germline assignment: CDR1 MNHEY and CDR2 SMNVEV (reference sequence). The CDR3 loop reads CASSLDSAYEQYF. The CDR3 DNA reads TGTGCCAGCAGTTTGGACAGCGCCTACGAGCAGTACTTC.

The chain recombines TRBV6-1 with TRBJ1-5; tentatively, D is TRBD1 (5 bases). Trimming removed 6 bases from V and 1 base from J, with 10 bases in between. The CDR3 spans 14 residues. The V gene's germline CDR1 is MNHNS and CDR2 SASEGT. The CDR3 nucleotides are TGTGCCAGCAGCGTTGACAGAAGCAATCAGCCCCAGCATTTT. Protein sequence: CASSVDRSNQPQHF.

This clone turned up a few times. The CDR3 reads CASSIGGDSNEQYF. The CDR3 DNA is TGTGCCAGTAGTATAGGGGGGGACAGTAACGAGCAGTACTTC. This chain uses TRBV19 with TRBJ2-7; possibly TRBD1 for D (7 bases). Looked up from germline, CDR1 is LNHDA and CDR2 is SQIVND (reference sequence). This CDR3 has 14 amino acids. V lost 1 base and J 5 bases, leaving 12 bases between the germline ends.

This rearrangement joins TRBV7-9 to TRBJ1-2, with D maybe TRBD1 (5 bases). V dropped 5 bases and J dropped 8 bases, with 15 bases sitting between them. Germline V gives CDR1 SEHNR, CDR2 FQNEAQ (reference sequence). This CDR3 is built from 13 residues. CDR3 amino acids: CASSPQTVWGYTF. CDR3 coding DNA: TGTGCCAGCAGCCCTCAGACAGTTTGGGGCTACACCTTC.

The chain links TRBV7-9 to TRBJ1-6; 10 nucleotides line up with TRBD1. The CDR3 is made up of 16 amino acids. Looked up from germline, CDR1 is SEHNR and CDR2 is FQNEAQ (reference sequence). After removal of 7 bases from V and 7 bases from J, the junction contained 10 bases not matched to a gene. The CDR3 region is CASTTYGTGENSPLHF. Here the CDR3 DNA reads TGTGCCAGCACCACCTATGGGACAGGGGAAAATTCACCCCTCCACTTT.

CDR3 loop: CASSLGQGGYTF. The DNA of the CDR3 is TGTGCCAGCAGCTTAGGACAAGGAGGCTACACCTTC. The rearrangement joins TRBV7-2 to TRBJ1-2; D is ambiguous. The V gene lost 1 base and the J gene lost 8 bases, with 8 bases spanning the gap. CDR1 is SGHTA and CDR2 is FQGNSA in the germline V gene. The CDR3 length is 12 residues.

The J gene is TRBJ1-6, the V gene TRBV5-6; TRBD1 aligns across 8 bases. The CDR3 is 16 residues long. Losses at the gene ends were 4 bases for V and 4 bases for J; bases not matched to a gene: 7. Germline CDR1 reads SGHDT; CDR2 reads YYEEEE. The CDR3 nucleotides are TGTGCCAGCAGCCAACGACAGGGGAGGTATAATTCACCCCTCCACTTT. This encodes CASSQRQGRYNSPLHF.

The gene calls are TRBV6-6 and TRBJ1-1, with D unresolved. V lost 6 bases and J lost 5, with 4 bases in between. CDR1 is MNHNY, CDR2 SVGAGI, per germline (reference sequence). This CDR3 spans 10 amino acids. This chain's CDR3 is CASSRTEAFF. CDR3 in DNA: TGTGCCAGCAGCAGGACTGAAGCTTTCTTT.

The chain links TRBV15 to TRBJ1-4; D perhaps matches TRBD1 (5 bases). CDR1 LNHNV and CDR2 YYDKDF come from the germline V gene (reference sequence). The CDR3 runs to 17 residues. Trimming removed 1 base at V and 7 bases at J, with 19 bases between. The CDR3 is CATSRGTTGGRLEKLFF. The CDR3 DNA is TGTGCCACCAGCAGAGGTACTACAGGCGGAAGACTTGAAAAACTGTTTTTT.

Only one count was recorded for this clone. This sequence joins TRBV7-2 and TRBJ2-7; 12 positions agree with TRBD1. CDR1 and CDR2 (germline): SGHTA, FQGNSA. V lost 4 bases, J lost 3 bases, and 4 bases stayed unmatched. The CDR3 consists of 15 residues. This chain's CDR3 is CASSSRDRGHYEQYF. The CDR3 DNA sequence: TGTGCCAGCAGCTCCCGGGACAGGGGGCACTACGAGCAGTACTTC.

This clone occurred a few times. DNA for the CDR3: TGTGCCAGCAGTGACTCGACAGGGGGCGGCACAGATACGCAGTATTTT. Its protein is CASSDSTGGGTDTQYF. The genes are TRBV6-4 and TRBJ2-3; 10 nucleotides align to TRBD1. The germline gives CDR1 MRHNA, CDR2 SNTAGT. Unmatched junction bases numbered 1, after V lost 0 bases and J lost 1 base. This CDR3 comprises 16 residues.

The rearrangement uses TRBV7-9 and TRBJ2-7, with D hard to call. CDR3 size: 17 residues. V was cut by 2 bases and J by 3 bases, with 20 bases left in between. CDR1 is SEHNR and CDR2 is FQNEAQ in the germline V gene (reference sequence). The CDR3 sequence is CASSLYGRSGTNYEQYF. In DNA form, the CDR3 reads TGTGCCAGCAGCTTATACGGAAGGTCAGGAACAAACTACGAGCAGTACTTC.

This chain joins TRBV28 and TRBJ1-1; D perhaps matches TRBD1 (6 bases). Trimming left V 3 bases short and J 0 bases short, with 8 bases between. The CDR3 extends over 14 amino acids. The germline CDR1 and CDR2 sequences are MDHEN and SYDVKM. The CDR3 region has the DNA TGTGCCAGCAGTTTTACAGGGATGAACACTGAAGCTTTCTTT. The encoded protein is CASSFTGMNTEAFF. Full variable domain (outside the CDR3, taken from reference TRBV28 and TRBJ1-1): DVKVTQSSRYLVKRTGEKVFLECVQDMDHENMFWYRQDPGLGLRLIYFSYDVKMKEKGDIPEGYSVSREKKERFSLILESASTNQTSMYLCASSFTGMNTEAFFGQGTRLTVV.

The chain recombines TRBV5-8 with TRBJ2-5; TRBD1 matches 8 bases. The CDR3 is 14 residues long. Per the germline V gene, CDR1 is SGHTS and CDR2 is YDEGEE. Trimming cost V 4 bases and J 5 bases; bases outside gene matches: 7. CDR3 residues: CASSRPHRGETQYF. CDR3 coding DNA: TGTGCCAGCAGCCGACCCCACAGGGGGGAGACCCAGTACTTC.

The genes are TRBV6-6 and TRBJ1-6; D possibly corresponds to TRBD1 (5 bases). Trimming cost V 5 bases and J 5 bases, with 10 bases left between them. Looked up from germline, CDR1 is MNHNY and CDR2 is SVGAGI (reference sequence). The CDR3 is 14 residues long. CDR3 DNA: TGTGCCAGCAGTCGCACAGGAGATAATTCACCCCTCCACTTT. As protein: CASSRTGDNSPLHF.

The chain carries TRBV6-1 and TRBJ2-7; D may be TRBD1 (5 bases). Trimming cost V 1 base and J 3 bases, with 13 bases left between them. This CDR3 comprises 15 residues. CDR1 and CDR2 (germline): MNHNS, SASEGT. CDR3 nucleotide sequence: TGTGCCAGCAGTGAAGTTACAGGAGAGAGCTACGAGCAGTACTTC. It codes for CASSEVTGESYEQYF.